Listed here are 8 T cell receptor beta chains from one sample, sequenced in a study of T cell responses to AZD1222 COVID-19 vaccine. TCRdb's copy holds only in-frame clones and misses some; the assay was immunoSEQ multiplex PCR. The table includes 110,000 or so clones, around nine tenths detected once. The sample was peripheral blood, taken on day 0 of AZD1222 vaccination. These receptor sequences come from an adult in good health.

The CDR3: CASSLEQGAGELFF. For the CDR3, the DNA is TGCGCCAGCAGCTTGGAACAGGGTGCCGGGGAGCTGTTTTTT. The rearrangement uses TRBV5-1 and TRBJ2-2; maybe TRBD1 (6 bases). The CDR3 loop spans 14 amino acids. From germline, CDR1 is SGHRS and CDR2 YFSETQ. The germline V and J ends were trimmed by 0 bases and 6 bases, with 9 bases remaining between them.

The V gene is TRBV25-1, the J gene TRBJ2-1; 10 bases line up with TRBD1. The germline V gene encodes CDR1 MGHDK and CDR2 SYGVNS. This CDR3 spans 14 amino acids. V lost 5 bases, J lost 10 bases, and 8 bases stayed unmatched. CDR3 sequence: CASSSDRGQSEQFF. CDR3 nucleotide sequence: TGTGCCAGCAGTAGTGACAGGGGGCAATCGGAGCAGTTCTTC. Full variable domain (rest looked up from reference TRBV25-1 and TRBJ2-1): EADIYQTPRYLVIGTGKKITLECSQTMGHDKMYWYQQDPGMELHLIHYSYGVNSTEKGDLSSESTVSRIRTEHFPLTLESARPSHTSQYLCASSSDRGQSEQFFGPGTRLTVL.

CDR3 residues: CASSPSSAKNIQYF. CDR3 nucleotides: TGCGCCAGCAGCCCAAGTAGCGCCAAAAACATTCAGTACTTC. The chain uses TRBV5-1 and TRBJ2-4; no clear D. Per germline, CDR1 SGHRS and CDR2 YFSETQ. V gave up 4 bases and J gave up 1 base, with 9 bases separating them. The CDR3 covers 14 residues.

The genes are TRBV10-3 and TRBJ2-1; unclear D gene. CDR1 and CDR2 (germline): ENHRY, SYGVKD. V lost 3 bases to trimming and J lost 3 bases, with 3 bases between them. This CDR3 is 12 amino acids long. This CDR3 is CAISDYYNEQFF. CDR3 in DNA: TGTGCCATCAGTGACTACTACAATGAGCAGTTCTTC.

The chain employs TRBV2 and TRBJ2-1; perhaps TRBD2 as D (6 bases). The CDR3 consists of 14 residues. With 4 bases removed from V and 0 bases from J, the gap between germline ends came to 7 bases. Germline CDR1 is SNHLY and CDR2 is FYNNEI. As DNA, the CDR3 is TGTGCCAGCAGTGCCGGGAGCTCCTACAATGAGCAGTTCTTC. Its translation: CASSAGSSYNEQFF.

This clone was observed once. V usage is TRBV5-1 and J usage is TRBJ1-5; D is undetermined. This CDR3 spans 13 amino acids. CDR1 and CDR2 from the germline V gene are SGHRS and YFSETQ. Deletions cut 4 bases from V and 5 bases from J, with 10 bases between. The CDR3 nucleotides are TGCGCCAGCAGCCCCACGGTCGATCAGCCCCAGCATTTT. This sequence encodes CASSPTVDQPQHF.

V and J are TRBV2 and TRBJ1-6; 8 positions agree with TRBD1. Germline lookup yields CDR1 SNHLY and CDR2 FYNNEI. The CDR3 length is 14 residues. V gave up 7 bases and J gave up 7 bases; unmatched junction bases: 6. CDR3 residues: CASTGTGVNSPLHF. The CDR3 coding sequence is TGTGCCAGCACCGGGACAGGAGTCAATTCACCCCTCCACTTT.

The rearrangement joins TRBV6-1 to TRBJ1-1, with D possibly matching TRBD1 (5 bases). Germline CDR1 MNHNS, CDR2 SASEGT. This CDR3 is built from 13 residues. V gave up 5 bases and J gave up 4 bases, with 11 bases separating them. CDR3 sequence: CASSSSGFTEAFF. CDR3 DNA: TGTGCCAGCAGTTCGTCAGGGTTCACTGAAGCTTTCTTT.